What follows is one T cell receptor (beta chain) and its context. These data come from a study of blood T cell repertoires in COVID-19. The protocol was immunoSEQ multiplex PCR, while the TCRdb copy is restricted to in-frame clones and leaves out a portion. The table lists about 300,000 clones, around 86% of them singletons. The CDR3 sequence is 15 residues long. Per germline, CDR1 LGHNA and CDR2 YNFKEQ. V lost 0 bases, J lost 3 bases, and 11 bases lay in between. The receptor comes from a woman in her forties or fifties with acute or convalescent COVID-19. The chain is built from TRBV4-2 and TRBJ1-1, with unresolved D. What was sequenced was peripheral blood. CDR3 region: CASSQEQTSDTEAFF. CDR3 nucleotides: TGTGCCAGCAGCCAAGAACAGACGTCGGACACTGAAGCTTTCTTT.